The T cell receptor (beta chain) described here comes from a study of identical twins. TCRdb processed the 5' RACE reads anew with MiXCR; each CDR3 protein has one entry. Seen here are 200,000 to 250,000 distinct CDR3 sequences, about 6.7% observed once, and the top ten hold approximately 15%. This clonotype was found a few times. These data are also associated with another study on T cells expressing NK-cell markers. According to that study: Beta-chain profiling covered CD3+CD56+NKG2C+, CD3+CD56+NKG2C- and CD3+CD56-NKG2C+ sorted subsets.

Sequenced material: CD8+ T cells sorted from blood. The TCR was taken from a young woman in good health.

The CDR3: CASSANPGLAGVGETQYF. The DNA of the CDR3 is TGTGCCAGCAGCGCCAATCCGGGACTAGCGGGAGTCGGAGAGACCCAGTACTTC. The rearrangement links TRBV9 to TRBJ2-5; 14 nucleotides match TRBD2. The V gene's germline CDR1 is SGDLS and CDR2 YYNGEE. V was pared by 3 bases and J by 4 bases, with 11 bases of the junction left unmatched. The CDR3 sequence is 18 residues long.